Each of the 23 T cell receptor beta chains below was sequenced from the same sample in a study of blood T cell repertoires in COVID-19. Sequencing used immunoSEQ multiplex PCR; TCRdb keeps in-frame clones, though not all of them. The sample carries a few hundred thousand clones, nearly 90% recorded once. What was sequenced was PBMCs or T cells enriched from blood (not recorded which). The receptors derive from a woman in her 30s who had recovered from COVID-19.

The J gene is TRBJ2-7, the V gene TRBV7-9, with no clear D. The V end lost 8 bases, the J end lost 4 bases, and 12 bases lay between the germline ends. The CDR3 covers 12 residues. Germline CDR1 and CDR2: SEHNR and FQNEAQ (reference sequence). The CDR3: CASALQVYEQYF. The CDR3 nucleotides are TGTGCCAGCGCCCTGCAGGTTTACGAGCAGTACTTC.

V gene TRBV12-3 or TRBV12-4 combines with J gene TRBJ2-7, with 7 bases fitting TRBD1. The CDR3 sequence is 12 residues long. The V segment lost 7 bases and the J segment 5 bases; nucleotides outside the gene matches: 5. The DNA for the CDR3 is TGTGCCAGCAAACGGGACAGCAACGAGCAGTACTTC. Translation gives CASKRDSNEQYF.

The chain joins TRBV6-5 to TRBJ2-1; D gene unclear. CDR1 and CDR2 from the germline V gene are MNHEY and SVGAGI. CDR3 length: 13 amino acids. V lost 5 bases to trimming and J lost 4 bases, with 9 bases between them. The CDR3 reads CASSPGRYNEQFF. The CDR3 nucleotides read TGTGCCAGCAGTCCGGGTAGATACAATGAGCAGTTCTTC.

The chain joins TRBV19 to TRBJ1-4; D is unclear. In germline, CDR1 is LNHDA, CDR2 SQIVND (reference sequence). The CDR3 has 13 residues. The V end was cut by 7 bases, the J end by 1 base, with 7 bases between. The CDR3 protein is CASTSVTNEKLFF. DNA of the CDR3: TGTGCCAGTACCTCAGTAACTAATGAAAAACTGTTTTTT.

This sequence joins TRBV14 and TRBJ1-4; 7 bases map to TRBD1. The CDR3 contains 17 residues. The V segment lost 2 bases and the J segment 2 bases; nucleotides outside the gene matches: 8. Germline V lookup: CDR1 SGHDN, CDR2 FVKESK. In nucleotides, the CDR3 is TGTGCCAGCAGCCAAATGGGACAGAGGTCCACTAATGAAAAACTGTTTTTT. Amino acid sequence: CASSQMGQRSTNEKLFF. Full variable domain (missing parts from reference TRBV14 and TRBJ1-4): EAGVTQFPSHSVIEKGQTVTLRCDPISGHDNLYWYRRVMGKEIKFLLHFVKESKQDESGMPNNRFLAERTGGTYSTLKVQPAELEDSGVYFCASSQMGQRSTNEKLFFGSGTQLSVL.

This chain links TRBV9 with TRBJ2-5; 7 nucleotides align to TRBD2. CDR1 is SGDLS and CDR2 is YYNGEE in the germline V gene. This CDR3 region has 15 residues. J was trimmed by 4 bases and V by 3 bases; bases with no gene match: 9. CDR3 amino acids: CASSARWGGSETQYF. CDR3 nucleotides: TGTGCCAGCAGCGCTAGGTGGGGGGGATCAGAGACCCAGTACTTC.

The chain employs TRBV7-8 and TRBJ1-1; 9 nucleotides line up with TRBD1. There are 14 residues in the CDR3. V was pared by 1 base and J by 8 bases, with 5 bases of the junction left unmatched. Germline V gene lookup returns CDR1 SGHVS and CDR2 FQNEAQ. This CDR3 is CASSLGQGETEAFF. The DNA of the CDR3 is TGTGCCAGCAGCTTAGGACAGGGGGAAACCGAAGCTTTCTTT.

The chain combines TRBV6-6 with TRBJ2-7; 10 bases are shared with TRBD1. Germline loops: CDR1 MNHNY, CDR2 SVGAGI (reference sequence). The CDR3 spans 14 residues. V lost 6 bases, J lost 6 bases, and 8 bases stayed unmatched. The CDR3 nucleotides read TGTGCCAGCAGGCCGCGGGACAGGGGCTCCGAGCAGTACTTC. This encodes CASRPRDRGSEQYF.

This sequence joins TRBV12-3 or TRBV12-4 and TRBJ1-2; TRBD1 might be the D (5 bases). The CDR3 sequence is 12 residues long. V lost 7 bases and J lost 8, with 14 bases in between. The CDR3 spells CASKLWGGGYTF. The CDR3 nucleotides read TGTGCCAGCAAGCTCTGGGGCGGCGGCTACACCTTC.

The genes are TRBV29-1 and TRBJ2-3; no reliable D call. The germline V and J ends were trimmed by 6 bases and 1 base, with 17 bases remaining between them. The germline CDR1 and CDR2 sequences are SQVTM and ANQGSEA. The CDR3 totals 15 residues. CDR3 sequence (DNA): TGCAGCGTCGTCAAGCTGCCCTCGGGCACAGATACGCAGTATTTT. It specifies CSVVKLPSGTDTQYF.

V and J are TRBV7-9 and TRBJ1-6, with 7 bases identical to TRBD1. The junction had 6 bases not matched to a gene; V was cut back by 1 base and J by 9 bases. The CDR3 extends over 15 amino acids. The germline V gene encodes CDR1 SEHNR and CDR2 FQNEAQ (reference sequence). CDR3 residues: CASSLDKGARSPLHF. CDR3 DNA sequence: TGTGCCAGCAGCTTAGATAAGGGGGCTCGTTCACCCCTCCACTTT.

J is TRBJ1-2 and V is TRBV5-1, with 9 nucleotides matching TRBD1. Germline V gene sequence: CDR1 SGHRS, CDR2 YFSETQ. The trim removed 3 bases at V and 2 bases at J, leaving 8 bases unmatched. This CDR3 is 16 amino acids long. The chain's CDR3 is CASSSAGQGGNYGYTF. In nucleotides, the CDR3 is TGCGCCAGCAGCTCGGCGGGACAGGGTGGAAACTATGGCTACACCTTC.

This clone was detected ten times or more. The CDR3 here is CASSLGQIPYEQYF. DNA for the CDR3: TGTGCCAGCAGCTTAGGCCAGATCCCCTACGAGCAGTACTTC. This chain links TRBV7-3 with TRBJ2-7; D gene ambiguous. Germline CDR1 and CDR2: SGHTA and FQGTGA. V was cut by 2 bases and J by 2 bases, with 10 bases left in between. The CDR3 runs 14 residues.

The rearrangement uses TRBV6-5 and TRBJ2-7; 8 bases agree with TRBD1. V was pared by 7 bases and J by 4 bases, with 9 bases of the junction left unmatched. Germline CDR1 is MNHEY and CDR2 is SVGAGI. The CDR3 covers 14 residues. DNA for the CDR3: TGTGCCAGCACCCCGGACAGGGACCTTTACGAGCAGTACTTC. Amino acid sequence: CASTPDRDLYEQYF.

This clone was seen repeatedly, ten times or more. This chain connects TRBV5-1 to TRBJ2-6, with D tentatively TRBD2 (6 bases). Trimming cost V 0 bases and J 9 bases, with 13 bases left between them. Germline CDR1 reads SGHRS; CDR2 reads YFSETQ. The CDR3 covers 15 residues. The CDR3 loop reads CASSLGGTGDNVLTF. CDR3 nucleotides: TGCGCCAGCAGCTTGGGGGGGACTGGCGACAACGTCCTGACTTTC. Supplemented by reference TRBV5-1 and TRBJ2-6, the full variable domain reads KAGVTQTPRYLIKTRGQQVTLSCSPISGHRSVSWYQQTPGQGLQFLFEYFSETQRNKGNFPGRFSGRQFSNSRSEMNVSTLELGDSALYLCASSLGGTGDNVLTFGAGSRLTVL.

This sequence joins TRBV9 and TRBJ1-1; TRBD1 is a possible D gene (6 bases). The V gene lost 1 base and the J gene lost 1 base, with 8 bases spanning the gap. The CDR3 sequence is 14 residues long. Germline V gene lookup returns CDR1 SGDLS and CDR2 YYNGEE. CDR3 nucleotide sequence: TGTGCCAGCAGCGTACCCAGGGGGAACACTGAAGCTTTCTTT. Protein: CASSVPRGNTEAFF.

J is TRBJ2-5 and V is TRBV6-5, with D hard to call. Looked up from germline, CDR1 is MNHEY and CDR2 is SVGAGI. This CDR3 contains 11 residues. Trimming cost V 4 bases and J 4 bases, with 4 bases left between them. In DNA, the CDR3 is TGTGCCAGCAGTTTTCTAGAGACCCAGTACTTC. Protein product: CASSFLETQYF.

This rearrangement joins TRBV5-1 to TRBJ1-2, with D hard to call. CDR3 length: 12 amino acids. The V end was cut by 3 bases, the J end by 7 bases, with 10 bases between. In germline, CDR1 is SGHRS, CDR2 YFSETQ. CDR3: CASSYATSGYTF. As DNA, the CDR3 is TGCGCCAGCAGCTACGCCACCAGTGGCTACACCTTC. Using reference TRBV5-1 and TRBJ1-2 for the parts outside the CDR3, the full variable domain is KAGVTQTPRYLIKTRGQQVTLSCSPISGHRSVSWYQQTPGQGLQFLFEYFSETQRNKGNFPGRFSGRQFSNSRSEMNVSTLELGDSALYLCASSYATSGYTFGSGTRLTVV.

The DNA for the CDR3 is TGTGCCAGCAGCTTAGAGGAGGCTGAAGCTTTCTTT. Its protein product is CASSLEEAEAFF. The chain recombines TRBV7-9 with TRBJ1-1; no clear D. The CDR3 extends over 12 amino acids. CDR1 is SEHNR, CDR2 FQNEAQ, per germline (reference sequence). V was trimmed by 1 base and J by 6 bases, leaving 6 bases between them.

The V and J genes are TRBV25-1 and TRBJ1-2; 9 bases map to TRBD1. V was pared by 4 bases and J by 7 bases, with 4 bases of the junction left unmatched. Germline V CDR1 and CDR2: MGHDK, SYGVNS. This CDR3 is built from 13 residues. The CDR3 reads CASSAGTGSGYTF. For the CDR3, the DNA is TGTGCCAGCAGTGCCGGGACAGGGTCTGGCTACACCTTC.

The chain uses TRBV9 and TRBJ1-2, with D maybe TRBD1 (6 bases). From germline, CDR1 is SGDLS and CDR2 YYNGEE. Trimming took 1 base from V and 8 from J, leaving 15 bases between them. CDR3 length: 14 residues. CDR3: CASSVLERGGGYTF. The CDR3 DNA reads as TGTGCCAGCAGCGTATTGGAGCGAGGGGGAGGCTACACCTTC. The variable domain in full, completed from reference TRBV9 and TRBJ1-2, reads DSGVTQTPKHLITATGQRVTLRCSPRSGDLSVYWYQQSLDQGLQFLIQYYNGEERAKGNILERFSAQQFPDLHSELNLSSLELGDSALYFCASSVLERGGGYTFGSGTRLTVV.

This clone was counted a single time. In nucleotides, the CDR3 is TGTGCCAGCAGTTACATGTTCCCCGTCGGCTATGGCTACACCTTC. It encodes CASSYMFPVGYGYTF. The genes are TRBV6-5 and TRBJ1-2; D is ambiguous. This CDR3 is built from 15 residues. V was shortened by 2 bases and J by 4 bases, with 14 bases between the two germline ends. Germline V gene data show CDR1 as MNHEY and CDR2 as SVGAGI.

The chain uses TRBV2 and TRBJ1-2; a possible D gene is TRBD1 (6 bases). CDR3 length: 13 amino acids. V was cut by 8 bases and J by 8 bases, with 18 bases left in between. The V gene's germline CDR1 is SNHLY and CDR2 FYNNEI. The CDR3 DNA is TGTGCCAGCGGGGGCGACCTCAATAGAGGCTACACCTTC. Its translation is CASGGDLNRGYTF.